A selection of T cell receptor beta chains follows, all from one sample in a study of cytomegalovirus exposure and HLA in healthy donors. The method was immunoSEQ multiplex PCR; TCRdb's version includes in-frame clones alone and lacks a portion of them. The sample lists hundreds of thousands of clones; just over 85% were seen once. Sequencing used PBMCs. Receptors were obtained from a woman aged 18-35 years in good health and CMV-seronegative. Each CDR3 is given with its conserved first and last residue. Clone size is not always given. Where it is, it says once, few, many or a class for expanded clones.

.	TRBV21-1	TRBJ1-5	CASSKEGSAAGGNQPQHF
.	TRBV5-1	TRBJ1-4	CASSLGQGHEKLFF
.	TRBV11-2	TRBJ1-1	CASSLYEWNTEAFF
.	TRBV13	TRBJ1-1	CASSLQGGGTEAFF
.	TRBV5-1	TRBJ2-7	CASSLPAGGLSYEQYF
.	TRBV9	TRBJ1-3	CASSVDGRHGNTIYF
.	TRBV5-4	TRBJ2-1	CASSTSGRWYEQFF
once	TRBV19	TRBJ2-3	CASSITSGGADTQYF
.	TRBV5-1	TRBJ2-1	CASSLGSSGYNEQFF
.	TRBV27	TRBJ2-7	CASSPSSGGTYEQYF
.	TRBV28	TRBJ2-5	CASSLGGQQETQYF
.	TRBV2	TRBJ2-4	CASSPRLAGGHNIQYF
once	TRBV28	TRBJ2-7	CASRYLAGGLYEQYF
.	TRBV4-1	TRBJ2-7	CASSQERRPTTYEQYF
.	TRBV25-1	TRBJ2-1	CASNLEGYNEQFF
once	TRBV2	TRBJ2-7	CASGGGGQGTYEQYF
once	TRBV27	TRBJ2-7	CASSWRGPSYEQYF
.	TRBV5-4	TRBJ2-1	CASSPGNEQFF
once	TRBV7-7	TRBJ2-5	CASSLTYGGETQYF
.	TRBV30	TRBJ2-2	CAWSADRVSGELFF
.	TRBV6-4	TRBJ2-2	CASSDSGQVTGELFF
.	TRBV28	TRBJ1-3	CASSLSSGYGNTIYF
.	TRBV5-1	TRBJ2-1	CASSPGAGLANNEQFF
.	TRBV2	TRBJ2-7	CASIDRGKSYEQYF
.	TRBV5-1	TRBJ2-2	CASSLWQGTGELFF
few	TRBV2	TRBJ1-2	CASVGTGGGYTF
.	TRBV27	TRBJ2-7	CASSWQGTYEQYF
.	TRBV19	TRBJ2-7	CASSPRDRVYEQYF
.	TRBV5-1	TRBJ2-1	CASSLVAPRTSGYNEQFF